The 6 T cell receptor beta chains below come from one sample, sequenced in a study of CD8 T cells in Susac syndrome. RNA amounts of roughly 0.45 to 1 ug underwent reverse transcription with random hexamers. TCRdb analysed the immunoSEQ multiplex PCR reads with MiXCR anew, one entry per CDR3 protein. The sample carries 110,000 or so distinct CDR3 sequences, 93% recorded once. The sequenced material came from CD4+ T cells from PBMCs. Every receptor here comes from a human donor with multiple sclerosis.

The V and J genes are TRBV29-1 and TRBJ1-1, with D unresolved. V lost 7 bases and J lost 7, with 13 bases in between. This CDR3 has 11 residues. Germline lookup yields CDR1 SQVTM and CDR2 ANQGSEA. CDR3 amino acids: CSGLGGGEAFF. The CDR3 nucleotides are TGCAGCGGACTCGGCGGCGGTGAAGCTTTCTTT.

This clonotype was detected only once. V is TRBV4-3 and J is TRBJ2-1, with 7 bases that match TRBD1. Unmatched junction bases numbered 4, after V lost 1 base and J lost 4 bases. The CDR3 sequence is 15 residues long. CDR1 and CDR2 from the germline V gene are LGHNA and YSLEER. CDR3 in DNA: TGCGCCAGCAGCCAAGGGACAGGTATTTACAATGAGCAGTTCTTC. Amino acids: CASSQGTGIYNEQFF.

This chain joins TRBV3-1 and TRBJ1-4, with a weak D call TRBD1 (6 bases). From germline, CDR1 is LGHDT and CDR2 YNNKEL (reference sequence). CDR3 length: 16 residues. The V end lost 1 base, the J end lost 0 bases, and 9 bases lay between the germline ends. The CDR3 is CASSQVRGATNEKLFF. The CDR3 DNA follows: TGTGCCAGCAGCCAAGTCAGGGGCGCAACTAATGAAAAACTGTTTTTT.

J is TRBJ1-5 and V is TRBV10-3; possibly TRBD1 for D (6 bases). CDR1 is ENHRY, CDR2 SYGVKD, per germline. This CDR3 is 13 amino acids long. The V and J ends lost 11 bases and 4 bases respectively, with 15 bases between them. The CDR3 loop is CAVQKGENQPQHF. The CDR3 nucleotides read TGTGCCGTCCAAAAGGGGGAGAATCAGCCCCAGCATTTT.

This chain links TRBV30 with TRBJ2-1; 7 positions agree with TRBD2. This CDR3 contains 14 residues. In germline, CDR1 is GTSNPN, CDR2 SVGIG (reference sequence). Trimming cost V 0 bases and J 7 bases; bases outside gene matches: 6. The CDR3 spells CAWSVGTIRNEQFF. As DNA, the CDR3 is TGTGCCTGGAGTGTAGGGACTATTCGAAATGAGCAGTTCTTC.

The chain combines TRBV9 with TRBJ1-1; a possible D gene is TRBD1 (5 bases). The length of the CDR3 is 15 residues. Trimming removed 2 bases from V and 1 base from J, with 12 bases in between. Germline CDR1 SGDLS, CDR2 YYNGEE. This chain's CDR3 is CASSVLDRGNTEAFF. As DNA, the CDR3 is TGTGCCAGCAGCGTTCTAGACAGAGGGAACACTGAAGCTTTCTTT.